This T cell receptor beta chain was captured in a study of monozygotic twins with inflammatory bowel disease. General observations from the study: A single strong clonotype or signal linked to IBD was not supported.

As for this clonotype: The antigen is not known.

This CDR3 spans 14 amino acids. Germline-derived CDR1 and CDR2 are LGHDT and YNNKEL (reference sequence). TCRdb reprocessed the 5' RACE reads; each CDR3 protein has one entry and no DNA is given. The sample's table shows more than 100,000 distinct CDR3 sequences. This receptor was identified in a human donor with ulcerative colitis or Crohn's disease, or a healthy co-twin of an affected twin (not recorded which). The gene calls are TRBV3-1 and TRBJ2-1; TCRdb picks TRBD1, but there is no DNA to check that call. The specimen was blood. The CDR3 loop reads CASSLQGTYNEQFF.